The T cell receptor beta chain under discussion was sequenced for a study of T-cell memory formation after mild COVID-19. About the research overall: Largely, TCR clusters stayed within a single donor.

Whole-study findings and limits: That cross-reactive memory joined was suggested by some responding clones appearing in pre-infection memory.

Germline V lookup: CDR1 SGHRS, CDR2 YFSETQ. This CDR3 is 15 amino acids long. Trimming removed 2 bases from V and 2 bases from J, with 10 bases in between. In TCRdb, the 5' RACE reads were re-called with MiXCR into one record per CDR3 protein. The repertoire consists of 150,000 to 200,000 distinct CDR3 sequences, with roughly 12% occurring once and the leading ten covering roughly 3.8%. In the case of this clonotype: As yet, its antigen is unknown.

Input material: PBMCs or a T cell subset sorted from them (not recorded which). The sequence was collected from a man between 18 and 29 years old who had mild COVID-19 (a few samples of this study predate the infection). Cell type and time point are not known. The chain employs TRBV5-1 and TRBJ2-2; D might be TRBD1 (5 bases). As DNA, the CDR3 is TGCGCCAGCAGCTTTACAGGTCGTAACACCGGGGAGCTGTTTTTT. Translation gives CASSFTGRNTGELFF.